A few counts support the clone carrying this TCR beta chain. Its matching antigen is unknown. These data belong to a study of T cells in localized non-small cell lung cancer. Study-level points and caveats: Uninvolved nearby lung showed the greatest T cell clonality, exceeding that found in tumor. Paired adjacent lung recovered a median about 61 of the top 100 tumor clones. Longer overall survival was associated with a higher density of T cells in the blood. Heterogeneity within the tumor remains possible, as just one region underwent sequencing.

Only in-frame clones appear in the TCRdb table, and some are missing; sequencing was by immunoSEQ multiplex PCR. The sample gives tens of thousands of clones, 86% of which show up once; 15% to 20% is in the top ten. V dropped 6 bases and J dropped 6; count of bases not matched to a gene: 7. Germline lookup yields CDR1 MGHRA and CDR2 YSYEKL. The CDR3 loop spans 14 amino acids. The chain is built from TRBV4-1 and TRBJ2-2; 7 nucleotides match TRBD2. Material: peripheral blood, obtained before any cancer treatment. The receptor's source is a male donor at least 60 years old with stage III squamous cell lung carcinoma. As DNA, the CDR3 is TGCGCCAGCAGTTCTGGACTAGGGTCCGGGGAGCTGTTTTTT. Its translation is CASSSGLGSGELFF.